A selection of T cell receptor beta chains follows, all from one sample in a study of T cells in Graves' hyperthyroidism and ophthalmopathy. TCRdb used MiXCR to reprocess the multiplex PCR reads, holding one entry per CDR3 protein. Altogether under 300,000 distinct CDR3 sequences are present, roughly 15% being singletons, with the ten largest covering almost 8%. The sample taken for sequencing was blood. The source is a woman aged 25 to 39 with Graves' hyperthyroidism that later progressed to Graves' ophthalmopathy. The CDR3 runs from the conserved cysteine through the conserved F or W. A D gene is named only where the DNA matches it firmly. A clone size is listed for some rows: how often the clone was seen (once, few, many), or a class if it is expanded.

len: 16
v_gene: TRBV28
d_gene: TRBD1
abundance: many
j_gene: TRBJ1-5
CDR3aa: CASSWGQGVGNQPQHF
CDR3nt: TGTGCCAGCAGTTGGGGACAGGGGGTGGGCAATCAGCCCCAGCATTTT

len: 14
v_gene: TRBV5-1
d_gene: -
abundance: once
j_gene: TRBJ2-5
CDR3aa: CASSLVLTEGTQYF
CDR3nt: TGCGCCAGCAGCTTGGTTTTGACGGAAGGGACCCAGTACTTC

len: 15
v_gene: TRBV9
d_gene: TRBD1
abundance: few
j_gene: TRBJ1-2
CDR3aa: CASSVDVGQGYGYTF
CDR3nt: TGTGCCAGCAGCGTAGATGTCGGACAGGGGTATGGCTACACCTTC

len: 14
v_gene: TRBV10-3
d_gene: TRBD2
abundance: many
j_gene: TRBJ2-3
CDR3aa: CAISQLSGTNTQYF
CDR3nt: TGTGCCATCAGTCAACTGAGTGGGACTAATACGCAGTATTTT

len: 12
v_gene: TRBV9
d_gene: -
abundance: -
j_gene: TRBJ2-5
CDR3aa: CAGSVDQETQYF
CDR3nt: TGTGCCGGCAGCGTCGATCAAGAGACCCAGTACTTC

len: 16
v_gene: TRBV7-6
d_gene: -
abundance: many
j_gene: TRBJ1-1
CDR3aa: CASSLVPRGARTEAFF
CDR3nt: TGTGCCAGCAGCTTAGTCCCGCGAGGAGCACGCACTGAAGCTTTCTTT

len: 14
v_gene: TRBV24-1
d_gene: -
abundance: -
j_gene: TRBJ2-5
CDR3aa: CATSDTENRETQYF
CDR3nt: TGTGCCACCAGTGATACTGAAAATCGGGAGACCCAGTACTTC

len: 14
v_gene: TRBV6-1
d_gene: -
abundance: -
j_gene: TRBJ1-1
CDR3aa: CASSIGRGEQGAFF
CDR3nt: TGTGCCAGCAGTATTGGACGAGGGGAGCAAGGAGCTTTCTTT

len: 16
v_gene: TRBV7-2
d_gene: TRBD2
abundance: many
j_gene: TRBJ2-1
CDR3aa: CASSLAAGGSYNEQFF
CDR3nt: TGTGCCAGCAGCTTAGCGGCGGGAGGCTCTTACAATGAGCAGTTCTTC

len: 15
v_gene: TRBV9
d_gene: -
abundance: many
j_gene: TRBJ2-5
CDR3aa: CASSAAGLRKETQYF
CDR3nt: TGTGCCAGCAGCGCGGCGGGACTGCGAAAAGAGACCCAGTACTTC

len: 15
v_gene: TRBV6-2/TRBV6-3
d_gene: -
abundance: many
j_gene: TRBJ2-7
CDR3aa: CASSYQAGLSYEQYF
CDR3nt: TGTGCCAGCAGTTACCAAGCAGGGCTGTCCTACGAGCAGTACTTC

len: 14
v_gene: TRBV6-2/TRBV6-3
d_gene: -
abundance: many
j_gene: TRBJ1-1
CDR3aa: CASKITGLISEAFF
CDR3nt: TGTGCCAGCAAAATAACAGGGCTTATTTCTGAAGCTTTCTTT

len: 16
v_gene: TRBV7-7
d_gene: TRBD1
abundance: few
j_gene: TRBJ2-2
CDR3aa: CASSSGQGARTGELFF
CDR3nt: TGTGCTAGCAGCTCGGGACAGGGGGCGAGAACCGGGGAGCTGTTTTTT

len: 15
v_gene: TRBV3-2
d_gene: -
abundance: -
j_gene: TRBJ2-7
CDR3aa: CASSHGACLSYEQYF
CDR3nt: TGTGCCAGCAGCCACGGAGCGTGTTTGTCCTACGAGCAGTACTTC

len: 12
v_gene: TRBV10-3
d_gene: -
abundance: many
j_gene: TRBJ1-2
CDR3aa: CAISVNSWGYTF
CDR3nt: TGTGCCATCAGTGTAAATTCATGGGGCTACACCTTC

len: 16
v_gene: TRBV7-2
d_gene: TRBD2
abundance: many
j_gene: TRBJ2-2
CDR3aa: CASSYTSGVNTGELFF
CDR3nt: TGTGCCAGCAGCTATACTAGCGGAGTTAACACCGGGGAGCTGTTTTTT

len: 18
v_gene: TRBV19
d_gene: -
abundance: few
j_gene: TRBJ1-5
CDR3aa: CASSGALYKSYSNQPQHF
CDR3nt: TGTGCCAGTAGTGGGGCCCTTTATAAGAGCTATAGCAATCAGCCCCAGCATTTT

len: 13
v_gene: TRBV10-3
d_gene: -
abundance: many
j_gene: TRBJ1-2
CDR3aa: CAISERQVDGYTF
CDR3nt: TGTGCCATCAGTGAAAGGCAGGTGGATGGCTACACCTTC

len: 15
v_gene: TRBV7-9
d_gene: -
abundance: many
j_gene: TRBJ2-7
CDR3aa: CASSLEAGRTYEQYF
CDR3nt: TGTGCCAGCAGCTTAGAGGCAGGGAGAACCTACGAGCAGTACTTC

len: 15
v_gene: TRBV4-3
d_gene: TRBD1
abundance: many
j_gene: TRBJ2-7
CDR3aa: CASSEQGALTNEQYF
CDR3nt: TGCGCCAGCAGCGAACAGGGGGCCCTCACTAACGAGCAGTACTTC

len: 14
v_gene: TRBV19
d_gene: -
abundance: many
j_gene: TRBJ1-1
CDR3aa: CASTIQGMNTEAFF
CDR3nt: TGTGCCAGTACTATACAGGGCATGAACACTGAAGCTTTCTTT

len: 16
v_gene: TRBV24-1
d_gene: TRBD1
abundance: -
j_gene: TRBJ2-5
CDR3aa: CATSDGGTGNQETQYF
CDR3nt: TGTGCCACCAGTGATGGCGGGACAGGGAACCAAGAGACCCAGTACTTC

len: 16
v_gene: TRBV5-1
d_gene: -
abundance: few
j_gene: TRBJ2-1
CDR3aa: CASSLVGGWDNNEQFF
CDR3nt: TGCGCCAGCAGCTTGGTAGGGGGGTGGGATAACAATGAGCAGTTCTTC

len: 15
v_gene: TRBV13
d_gene: TRBD2
abundance: many
j_gene: TRBJ2-1
CDR3aa: CASSLASGMYNEQFF
CDR3nt: TGTGCCAGCAGCTTAGCTAGCGGAATGTACAATGAGCAGTTCTTC

len: 16
v_gene: TRBV6-1
d_gene: TRBD2
abundance: many
j_gene: TRBJ2-7
CDR3aa: CASSATGLAGLLEQYF
CDR3nt: TGTGCCAGCAGTGCCACAGGGCTAGCGGGACTCCTCGAGCAGTACTTC

len: 11
v_gene: TRBV28
d_gene: -
abundance: many
j_gene: TRBJ2-1
CDR3aa: CASSRDNEQFF
CDR3nt: TGTGCCAGCAGCAGGGACAATGAGCAGTTCTTC

len: 13
v_gene: TRBV5-6
d_gene: -
abundance: few
j_gene: TRBJ2-1
CDR3aa: CASSLVAYNEQFF
CDR3nt: TGTGCCAGCAGCTTGGTGGCCTACAATGAGCAGTTCTTC

len: 12
v_gene: TRBV19
d_gene: -
abundance: many
j_gene: TRBJ2-2
CDR3aa: CASSKAAGELFF
CDR3nt: TGTGCCAGTAGTAAAGCGGCGGGGGAGCTGTTTTTT

len: 18
v_gene: TRBV13
d_gene: TRBD2
abundance: many
j_gene: TRBJ2-7
CDR3aa: CASSLEGLAGGPSPEQYF
CDR3nt: TGTGCCAGCAGCTTAGAGGGACTAGCGGGAGGGCCGTCCCCCGAGCAGTACTTC

len: 14
v_gene: TRBV2
d_gene: TRBD2
abundance: many
j_gene: TRBJ2-5
CDR3aa: CASLGLAGGETQYF
CDR3nt: TGTGCCAGCCTGGGCCTAGCGGGAGGAGAGACCCAGTACTTC

len: 13
v_gene: TRBV6-1
d_gene: TRBD1
abundance: many
j_gene: TRBJ2-7
CDR3aa: CASRIDRGHEQYF
CDR3nt: TGTGCCAGCAGAATAGACAGGGGGCACGAGCAGTACTTC

len: 11
v_gene: TRBV20-1
d_gene: -
abundance: many
j_gene: TRBJ1-3
CDR3aa: CSASAGNTIYF
CDR3nt: TGCAGTGCTAGTGCGGGGAACACCATATATTTT

len: 14
v_gene: TRBV18
d_gene: -
abundance: many
j_gene: TRBJ2-7
CDR3aa: CASSRATEKYEQYF
CDR3nt: TGTGCCAGCTCGCGGGCGACGGAGAAGTACGAGCAGTACTTC

len: 16
v_gene: TRBV12-3/TRBV12-4
d_gene: TRBD2
abundance: many
j_gene: TRBJ2-1
CDR3aa: CASSPPSGGPYNEQFF
CDR3nt: TGTGCCAGCAGTCCTCCTAGCGGGGGGCCTTACAATGAGCAGTTCTTC

len: 15
v_gene: TRBV7-2
d_gene: -
abundance: many
j_gene: TRBJ2-1
CDR3aa: CASIPQGFSYNEQFF
CDR3nt: TGTGCCAGCATCCCCCAGGGGTTCTCCTACAATGAGCAGTTCTTC

len: 17
v_gene: TRBV15
d_gene: -
abundance: many
j_gene: TRBJ1-5
CDR3aa: CATSPTVYPAIEQPQHF
CDR3nt: TGTGCCACCAGCCCGACGGTGTACCCTGCGATCGAGCAGCCCCAGCATTTT

len: 13
v_gene: TRBV7-9
d_gene: -
abundance: many
j_gene: TRBJ2-1
CDR3aa: CASSSPGGNEQFF
CDR3nt: TGTGCCAGCAGCTCGCCTGGGGGGAATGAGCAGTTCTTC

len: 15
v_gene: TRBV12-3/TRBV12-4
d_gene: -
abundance: -
j_gene: TRBJ1-3
CDR3aa: CASSSRTFSGNTIYF
CDR3nt: TGTGCCAGCAGTTCCCGGACCTTCTCTGGAAACACCATATATTTT

len: 16
v_gene: TRBV19
d_gene: TRBD2
abundance: many
j_gene: TRBJ2-1
CDR3aa: CASSSWTSSGNNEQFF
CDR3nt: TGTGCCAGTAGTAGCTGGACTAGCAGCGGAAACAATGAGCAGTTCTTC

len: 13
v_gene: TRBV20-1
d_gene: -
abundance: many
j_gene: TRBJ2-7
CDR3aa: CSARVGETYEQYF
CDR3nt: TGCAGTGCTAGAGTGGGGGAAACCTACGAGCAGTACTTC

len: 11
v_gene: TRBV2
d_gene: -
abundance: -
j_gene: TRBJ2-5
CDR3aa: CATSYQETQYF
CDR3nt: TGTGCCACCTCGTACCAAGAGACCCAGTACTTC

len: 16
v_gene: TRBV28
d_gene: -
abundance: many
j_gene: TRBJ1-1
CDR3aa: CASLPGAGGMNTEAFF
CDR3nt: TGTGCCAGTTTACCAGGGGCCGGAGGGATGAACACTGAAGCTTTCTTT

len: 14
v_gene: TRBV28
d_gene: -
abundance: many
j_gene: TRBJ1-2
CDR3aa: CASSIGRKNYGYTF
CDR3nt: TGTGCCAGCAGTATCGGACGGAAAAATTATGGCTACACCTTC

len: 17
v_gene: TRBV28
d_gene: TRBD2
abundance: many
j_gene: TRBJ2-7
CDR3aa: CASSYILGTSGRYEQYF
CDR3nt: TGTGCCAGCAGCTATATACTTGGGACTAGCGGGAGATACGAGCAGTACTTC

len: 14
v_gene: TRBV14
d_gene: TRBD1
abundance: -
j_gene: TRBJ1-2
CDR3aa: CASSQVEQGRGYTF
CDR3nt: TGTGCCAGCAGCCAAGTCGAACAGGGGCGAGGCTACACCTTC

len: 16
v_gene: TRBV9
d_gene: -
abundance: few
j_gene: TRBJ2-2
CDR3aa: CASSVGVELNTGELFF
CDR3nt: TGTGCCAGCAGCGTAGGGGTGGAGCTGAACACCGGGGAGCTGTTTTTT

len: 13
v_gene: TRBV18
d_gene: -
abundance: many
j_gene: TRBJ2-7
CDR3aa: CASSPYAGSEQYF
CDR3nt: TGTGCCAGCTCACCATACGCGGGGTCCGAGCAGTACTTC

len: 16
v_gene: TRBV7-2
d_gene: -
abundance: many
j_gene: TRBJ2-7
CDR3aa: CASSIGDGTPSYEQYF
CDR3nt: TGTGCCAGCAGCATAGGGGACGGGACTCCTTCCTACGAGCAGTACTTC

len: 17
v_gene: TRBV5-1
d_gene: TRBD2
abundance: -
j_gene: TRBJ2-1
CDR3aa: CASSIGTSGGPYNEQFF
CDR3nt: TGCGCCAGCAGCATAGGGACTAGCGGGGGACCCTACAATGAGCAGTTCTTC

len: 13
v_gene: TRBV12-5
d_gene: -
abundance: -
j_gene: TRBJ1-5
CDR3aa: CASGFGGNQPQHF
CDR3nt: TGTGCTAGTGGTTTCGGGGGGAATCAGCCCCAGCATTTT

len: 12
v_gene: TRBV11-2
d_gene: -
abundance: many
j_gene: TRBJ1-2
CDR3aa: CASSLHLYGYTF
CDR3nt: TGTGCCAGCAGCTTACATCTCTATGGCTACACCTTC

len: 14
v_gene: TRBV30
d_gene: -
abundance: -
j_gene: TRBJ2-4
CDR3aa: CAWRLLRGRNIQYF
CDR3nt: TGTGCCTGGAGGCTGCTGAGGGGAAGGAACATTCAGTACTTC

len: 16
v_gene: TRBV7-9
d_gene: -
abundance: few
j_gene: TRBJ1-4
CDR3aa: CASSPGVGRTNEKLFF
CDR3nt: TGTGCCAGCAGCCCAGGGGTTGGGCGGACTAATGAAAAACTGTTTTTT

len: 15
v_gene: TRBV2
d_gene: -
abundance: -
j_gene: TRBJ2-5
CDR3aa: CASSEDKGIWETQYF
CDR3nt: TGTGCCAGCAGTGAAGATAAGGGGATCTGGGAGACCCAGTACTTC

len: 16
v_gene: TRBV6-5
d_gene: -
abundance: -
j_gene: TRBJ2-1
CDR3aa: CASSYPLASSYNEQFF
CDR3nt: TGTGCCAGCAGTTACCCTTTAGCGAGTAGCTACAATGAGCAGTTCTTC

len: 11
v_gene: TRBV18
d_gene: -
abundance: many
j_gene: TRBJ2-7
CDR3aa: CASSPGDEQYF
CDR3nt: TGTGCCAGCTCACCTGGAGACGAGCAGTACTTC